The sequence of this TCR beta chain was determined in a study of CD8 T cells in Susac syndrome. Study as a whole: Patients with Susac syndrome had blood drawn and were at that point therapy-naive, on corticosteroids, or on intravenous immunoglobulin alone. Study-wide results and caveats: There was no clonal expansion in the CD4+ T cell repertoires of Susac syndrome.

The germline gives CDR1 GTSNPN, CDR2 SVGIG (reference sequence). V shed 0 bases and J shed 4 bases, with 9 bases lying between them. The CDR3 is made up of 13 amino acids. Negative isolation yielded the CD8+ and CD4+ T cells, while FACS enriched the TEMRA cells. This clonotype was recorded only once. Its antigen is still unknown. Random hexamers served to reverse transcribe roughly 0.5 to 1 ug RNA. Coverage of TCR beta CDR3 amplification by immunoSEQ multiplex PCR extended to 54 Vbeta and 13 Jbeta. TCRdb reprocessed the immunoSEQ multiplex PCR reads via MiXCR and lists one record per CDR3 protein. In the table there are 210,000 or so distinct CDR3 sequences, roughly 93% of which are singletons.

Sequenced sample: CD4+ T cells from PBMCs. The V and J genes are TRBV30 and TRBJ1-2; D gene unclear. This clonotype was sampled from a human donor with Susac syndrome. In DNA form, the CDR3 reads TGTGCCTGGAGTGTATTAGCCAGCTATGGCTACACCTTC. As protein: CAWSVLASYGYTF.